Presented here are 24 T cell receptor beta chains from one specimen sequenced in a study of blood T cell repertoires in COVID-19. TCRdb's table, derived via immunoSEQ multiplex PCR, lists solely in-frame clones and lacks some. The data hold about 180,000 clones, with roughly 78% observed a single time. Input material: peripheral blood. All receptors derive from a man between 65 and 80 years old with active or convalescent COVID-19.

The V gene is TRBV4-1, the J gene TRBJ2-1; 8 bases align to TRBD1. After removal of 4 bases from V and 8 bases from J, the junction contained 10 bases not matched to a gene. Germline values: CDR1 MGHRA, CDR2 YSYEKL. CDR3 length equals 15 residues. The CDR3 DNA is TGCGCCAGCAGCCGTAGAATACAGGGGGGTGATGAGCAGTTCTTC. This translates into CASSRRIQGGDEQFF.

This chain connects TRBV5-1 to TRBJ1-2; 7 nucleotides match TRBD1. V was clipped by 0 bases and J by 7 bases; unmatched bases: 3. This CDR3 comprises 13 residues. Germline assignment: CDR1 SGHRS and CDR2 YFSETQ. CDR3 sequence reads: CASSLGSGGGYTF. DNA of the CDR3: TGCGCCAGCAGCTTGGGGTCAGGGGGTGGCTACACCTTC.

The chain links TRBV30 to TRBJ1-1; 7 bases are shared with TRBD1. V gave up 4 bases and J gave up 2 bases; unmatched junction bases: 10. The CDR3 has 15 amino acids. Germline V gene lookup returns CDR1 GTSNPN and CDR2 SVGIG (reference sequence). This chain's CDR3 is CAWTLKDRPNTEAFF. The CDR3 DNA sequence: TGTGCCTGGACCCTAAAGGACAGGCCAAACACTGAAGCTTTCTTT.

The rearrangement joins TRBV19 to TRBJ1-6; no firm D call. V lost 5 bases and J 6 bases, leaving 17 bases between the germline ends. Germline V gene lookup returns CDR1 LNHDA and CDR2 SQIVND (reference sequence). The CDR3 covers 16 residues. The CDR3 spells CASSLFSDPVNSPLHF. The CDR3 nucleotides are TGTGCCAGTAGTTTGTTTAGTGATCCTGTTAATTCACCCCTCCACTTT.

The V gene is TRBV5-6, the J gene TRBJ2-3; a possible D gene is TRBD2 (7 bases). The CDR3 consists of 14 residues. Germline V lookup: CDR1 SGHDT, CDR2 YYEEEE. The CDR3: CVCTGRGIADTQYF. Written as DNA, the CDR3 is TGTGTATGCACAGGGCGGGGGATCGCAGATACGCAGTATTTT.

The chain is built from TRBV24-1 and TRBJ2-3, with TRBD2 identical over 9 bases. Per germline, CDR1 KGHDR and CDR2 SFDVKD. The CDR3 has 16 amino acids. V was pared by 3 bases and J by 0 bases, with 3 bases of the junction left unmatched. The CDR3 bases are TGTGCCACCAGTGATCACACTAGCGGGAGCACAGATACGCAGTATTTT. Protein product: CATSDHTSGSTDTQYF.

This clone was detected only once. The rearrangement uses TRBV7-2 and TRBJ1-6; the D is unclear. Germline lookup yields CDR1 SGHTA and CDR2 FQGNSA. Trimming cost V 3 bases and J 8 bases, with 11 bases left between them. CDR3 length equals 14 residues. The CDR3 DNA reads as TGTGCCAGCAGCTTCAGTGGCTTCGATTCACCCCTCCACTTT. Encoded protein: CASSFSGFDSPLHF. The full variable domain, rest sourced from reference TRBV7-2 and TRBJ1-6, is GAGVSQSPSNKVTEKGKDVELRCDPISGHTALYWYRQSLGQGLEFLIYFQGNSAPDKSGLPSDRFSAERTGGSVSTLTIQRTQQEDSAVYLCASSFSGFDSPLHFGNGTRLTVT.

This clone was seen only a few times. This chain connects TRBV27 to TRBJ1-1; 8 bases are a match to TRBD1. V dropped 6 bases and J dropped 7; count of bases not matched to a gene: 7. CDR1 is MNHEY, CDR2 SMNVEV, per germline (reference sequence). CDR3 length: 13 residues. The CDR3 loop reads CASSDRQGSEAFF. CDR3 DNA: TGTGCCAGCAGCGACCGACAGGGGAGTGAAGCTTTCTTT.

The V call is TRBV27, the J call TRBJ1-1; TRBD1 is a possible D gene (6 bases). Germline loops: CDR1 MNHEY, CDR2 SMNVEV (reference sequence). Trimming pared 9 bases from V and 6 bases from J, leaving 17 bases between. The CDR3 totals 13 residues. The CDR3 here is CASQTYKGAEAFF. CDR3 DNA sequence: TGTGCCAGTCAGACCTACAAGGGGGCTGAAGCTTTCTTT.

V usage is TRBV6-2 or TRBV6-3 and J usage is TRBJ2-1, with D perhaps TRBD2 (5 bases). The CDR3 extends over 14 amino acids. The germline V and J ends were trimmed by 5 bases and 4 bases, with 12 bases remaining between them. Per germline, CDR1 MNHEY and CDR2 SVGEGT. The CDR3 sequence is CASSPKRTYNEQFF. CDR3 in DNA: TGTGCCAGCAGTCCCAAGAGGACTTACAATGAGCAGTTCTTC.

The chain combines TRBV11-2 with TRBJ2-4; D gene unclear. The CDR3 consists of 15 residues. V was shortened by 1 base and J by 1 base, with 8 bases between the two germline ends. In germline, CDR1 is SGHAT, CDR2 FQNNGV. The CDR3: CASSLVPGAKNIQYF. The CDR3 DNA reads TGTGCCAGCAGCTTAGTTCCCGGGGCCAAAAACATTCAGTACTTC.

The genes are TRBV18 and TRBJ2-5; 7 positions match TRBD1. Unmatched junction bases numbered 6, after V lost 3 bases and J lost 2 bases. The V gene's germline CDR1 is KGHSH and CDR2 LQKENI. CDR3 length: 15 residues. Here the CDR3 reads CASSPVGRGQETQYF. Written as DNA, the CDR3 is TGTGCCAGCTCACCGGTAGGCAGGGGGCAAGAGACCCAGTACTTC. The entire variable domain, with the rest obtained from reference TRBV18 and TRBJ2-5, is as follows: NAGVMQNPRHLVRRRGQEARLRCSPMKGHSHVYWYRQLPEEGLKFMVYLQKENIIDESGMPKERFSAEFPKEGPSILRIQQVVRGDSAAYFCASSPVGRGQETQYFGPGTRLLVL.

The chain couples TRBV10-1 to TRBJ1-1; D not resolved. The V gene's germline CDR1 is WNHNN and CDR2 SYGVQD (reference sequence). The germline V and J ends were trimmed by 0 bases and 1 base, with 9 bases remaining between them. The CDR3 is 15 amino acids. The CDR3 loop is CASSESAGKNTEAFF. The CDR3, as DNA: TGCGCCAGCAGTGAGTCCGCGGGAAAGAACACTGAAGCTTTCTTT.

The CDR3 here is CASSLTSMNTEAFF. The DNA of the CDR3 is TGTGCCAGCAGCTTAACATCGATGAACACTGAAGCTTTCTTT. The chain carries TRBV7-2 and TRBJ1-1; D unclear. Germline CDR1 reads SGHTA; CDR2 reads FQGNSA. V was clipped by 2 bases and J by 0 bases, with 7 bases between them. There are 14 residues in the CDR3.

The CDR3 coding sequence is TGTGCCAGCAGCTTAGCGGCCACAGGGACTGAAGCTTTCTTT. Protein product: CASSLAATGTEAFF. The J gene is TRBJ1-1, the V gene TRBV7-2, with D possibly matching TRBD1 (6 bases). V gave up 0 bases and J gave up 5 bases, with 10 bases separating them. This CDR3 has 14 residues. From germline, CDR1 is SGHTA and CDR2 FQGNSA.

The rearrangement uses TRBV5-1 and TRBJ1-4; 10 bases match TRBD1. Germline CDR1 and CDR2: SGHRS and YFSETQ. The V segment lost 4 bases and the J segment 7 bases; nucleotides outside the gene matches: 10. The CDR3 loop spans 16 amino acids. The chain's CDR3 is CASSPGQGGLGEKLFF. The DNA for the CDR3 is TGCGCCAGCAGCCCTGGACAGGGGGGTCTTGGTGAAAAACTGTTTTTT.

The genes are TRBV15 and TRBJ2-3, with no clear D. There are 13 residues in the CDR3. Germline V CDR1 and CDR2: LNHNV, YYDKDF (reference sequence). V shed 1 base and J shed 6 bases, with 8 bases lying between them. The CDR3 sequence is CATSRVVSDTQYF. The CDR3 coding sequence is TGTGCCACCAGCAGAGTCGTCTCGGATACGCAGTATTTT.

The V and J genes are TRBV5-1 and TRBJ2-3, with 14 bases lining up with TRBD2. J was trimmed by 4 bases and V by 4 bases; bases with no gene match: 5. Germline V gives CDR1 SGHRS, CDR2 YFSETQ. This CDR3 region has 16 residues. The CDR3: CASSMGLAGVADTQYF. The CDR3 bases are TGCGCCAGCAGCATGGGACTAGCGGGAGTCGCAGATACGCAGTATTTT.

V is TRBV6-6 and J is TRBJ1-4, with 10 positions matching TRBD1. In germline, CDR1 is MNHNY, CDR2 SVGAGI (reference sequence). V was pared by 2 bases and J by 5 bases, with 5 bases of the junction left unmatched. The CDR3 is made up of 16 amino acids. The CDR3 nucleotides are TGTGCCAGCAGTTACCCTCGGACAGGGGGGAATGAAAAACTGTTTTTT. Encoded protein: CASSYPRTGGNEKLFF.

The V gene is TRBV29-1, the J gene TRBJ2-1, with 11 bases that match TRBD2. Germline CDR1 SQVTM, CDR2 ANQGSEA. The CDR3 extends over 15 amino acids. V was pared by 4 bases and J by 9 bases, with 11 bases of the junction left unmatched. The CDR3 loop reads CSVGGTSGVWGEQFF. The DNA of the CDR3 is TGCAGCGTTGGAGGGACTAGCGGAGTATGGGGTGAGCAGTTCTTC.

The rearrangement links TRBV7-2 to TRBJ1-4, with D perhaps TRBD1 (6 bases). The CDR3 is made up of 16 amino acids. V dropped 6 bases and J dropped 5 bases, with 19 bases sitting between them. Per germline, CDR1 SGHTA and CDR2 FQGNSA. CDR3 in DNA: TGTGCCAGCAGACCAACAGGGTTCTCAATCAATGAAAAACTGTTTTTT. Its translation is CASRPTGFSINEKLFF.

V and J are TRBV5-6 and TRBJ1-2; D perhaps matches TRBD1 (5 bases). V lost 5 bases, J lost 1 base, and 15 bases lay in between. The CDR3 is made up of 15 amino acids. Germline-derived CDR1 and CDR2 are SGHDT and YYEEEE. This chain's CDR3 is CASSLRRGGNYGYTF. DNA for the CDR3: TGTGCCAGCAGTTTGCGGCGCGGGGGTAACTATGGCTACACCTTC.

The chain uses TRBV18 and TRBJ1-1; D unclear. The CDR3 totals 13 residues. The germline V gene has CDR1 KGHSH and CDR2 LQKENI. V was pared by 3 bases and J by 0 bases, with 5 bases between. Written as DNA, the CDR3 is TGTGCCAGCTCACCCATCCTGAACACTGAAGCTTTCTTT. Encoded protein: CASSPILNTEAFF.

V and J are TRBV5-4 and TRBJ2-1; 12 positions agree with TRBD2. CDR1 SGHNT and CDR2 YYREEE come from the germline V gene (reference sequence). This CDR3 comprises 16 residues. J lost 4 bases, V lost 4 bases, and 6 bases had no gene match. The chain's CDR3 is CASSPSSGRAYNEQFF. In DNA form, the CDR3 reads TGTGCCAGCAGCCCGTCTAGCGGGAGGGCGTACAATGAGCAGTTCTTC.